This TCR beta chain was recorded in a study of T cell responses to AZD1222 COVID-19 vaccine. Whole-study findings and limits: Possibly, clonal diversity was underestimated; donors were largely white British and included more females.

The repertoire was sequenced with immunoSEQ multiplex PCR; TCRdb's copy has only in-frame clones and lacks some. The repertoire holds 90,000 to 120,000 clones, about 90% seen once, with 6.5% to 8% in the top ten. In regard to this clone: Its antigen is currently unknown.

The material was peripheral blood, obtained on day 0 of AZD1222 vaccination. This TCR derives from an adult in good health.

The DNA of the CDR3 is TGCGCCAGCAGCGGGACACTAGGGGATGAAAAACTGTTTTTT. Translating it yields CASSGTLGDEKLFF. This chain joins TRBV5-1 and TRBJ1-4; weak D call: TRBD1 (6 bases). This CDR3 is built from 14 residues. Looked up from germline, CDR1 is SGHRS and CDR2 is YFSETQ. The V end lost 4 bases, the J end lost 6 bases, and 13 bases lay between the germline ends.